This T cell receptor (beta chain) was captured by sequencing in a study of human T cells and chemical hapten exposure. Overall study context: Each patient's scalp received weekly diphenylcyclopropenone throughout the approximately 23-week study. Overall study results and limits: Expanded TCRs showed more large CDR3 clusters than pre-sensitization or healthy control sets.

The time point: patch test 2, 6 weeks after DPC sensitization. Described treatment: therapeutic diphenylcyclopropenone sensitization with weekly scalp DPC. This clonotype was seen a handful of times. Its antigen is currently unknown. Looked up from germline, CDR1 is SGHTA and CDR2 is FQGTGA. The CDR3 has 14 residues. Losses at the gene ends were 5 bases for V and 0 bases for J; bases not matched to a gene: 2. Each CDR3 protein is one row after TCRdb ran MiXCR on the RACE reads. Here the sample spans some 96,000 distinct CDR3 sequences, 7% to 10% being singletons. This TCR came from a woman between 40 and 50 years old with alopecia areata. Some clones in this sample may be carry-over from other donors' samples. Material: whole blood, obtained in connection with sensitization to the hapten diphenylcyclopropenone (DPC). The gene calls are TRBV7-3 and TRBJ2-3; TRBD1 matches 7 bases. The CDR3 DNA is TGTGCCAGCAGCCTACAGGGGAGCACAGATACGCAGTATTTT. Translation gives CASSLQGSTDTQYF.